This is a list of T cell receptor beta chains from one sample in a study of blood T cell repertoires in COVID-19. TCRdb keeps only in-frame clones here, not all; method: immunoSEQ multiplex PCR. This sample yields approximately 130,000 clones, of which 84% are seen a single time; roughly 13% belongs to the top ten. The sequencing input was peripheral blood. The receptor set was obtained from a human donor in a cohort sampled during active COVID-19. Each CDR3 is given with its conserved first and last residue. Fields, in order: CDR3 protein, CDR3 DNA, J gene, V gene, clone size, D gene. The D gene is left open where the match is weak. The size entry is marked missing in some rows and otherwise reads once, few, many or a size class.

CASSLPGLAEETQYF | TGTGCCAGCAGCCTCCCGGGACTAGCGGAGGAGACCCAGTACTTC | TRBJ2-5 | TRBV5-6 | NA | TRBD2
CASSQTGTGYGEQYF | TGTGCCAGCAGTCAGACCGGGACAGGGTATGGCGAGCAGTACTTC | TRBJ2-7 | TRBV27 | NA | TRBD1
CAWRRDRATTEAFF | TGTGCCTGGAGACGGGACAGGGCGACCACTGAAGCTTTCTTT | TRBJ1-1 | TRBV30 | NA | TRBD1
CASSRPLETQYF | TGTGCCAGCAGTCGACCCCTGGAGACCCAGTACTTC | TRBJ2-5 | TRBV6-6 | NA | NA
CASSAQTGYNEQFF | TGTGCCAGCAGTGCCCAGACAGGGTACAATGAGCAGTTCTTC | TRBJ2-1 | TRBV6-4 | NA | TRBD1
CASSSYSGGGEAFF | TGTGCCAGCAGCTCCTATTCAGGGGGCGGTGAAGCTTTCTTT | TRBJ1-1 | TRBV7-2 | NA | TRBD1
CASSLSRVGYTF | TGCGCCAGCAGCTTGAGTCGAGTCGGCTACACCTTC | TRBJ1-2 | TRBV5-1 | NA | NA
CASSLVGEGNTIYF | TGCGCCAGCAGCTTGGTTGGAGAGGGAAACACCATATATTTT | TRBJ1-3 | TRBV5-1 | once | NA
CASSIPPREKNTGELFF | TGTGCCAGTAGTATCCCCCCTAGGGAGAAAAACACCGGGGAGCTGTTTTTT | TRBJ2-2 | TRBV19 | NA | NA
CASSVVSGGFSSYNEQFF | TGTGCCAGCAGCGTAGTTAGCGGGGGATTCTCCTCCTACAATGAGCAGTTCTTC | TRBJ2-1 | TRBV9 | NA | TRBD2
CASSSAYEAAGANVLTF | TGTGCCAGTAGTTCTGCCTACGAGGCGGCTGGGGCCAACGTCCTGACTTTC | TRBJ2-6 | TRBV19 | few | NA
CASSGPRQAYYEQYF | TGTGCCAGCAGTGGACCCCGACAGGCGTACTACGAGCAGTACTTC | TRBJ2-7 | TRBV2 | once | NA
CAWSRDMNTEAFF | TGTGCCTGGAGTCGAGACATGAACACTGAAGCTTTCTTT | TRBJ1-1 | TRBV30 | NA | NA
CAFRDRPHEQYF | TGTGCCTTCCGGGACAGGCCCCACGAGCAGTACTTC | TRBJ2-7 | TRBV30 | NA | TRBD1
CASSEAGRGEKLFF | TGTGCCAGCAGTGAAGCTGGGAGGGGGGAGAAACTGTTTTTT | TRBJ1-4 | TRBV2 | NA | NA
CASSKRVGRRQPQHF | TGTGCCAGCAGCAAACGGGTGGGGAGGCGGCAGCCCCAGCATTTT | TRBJ1-5 | TRBV21-1 | few | NA
CASSGTSGVNEQFF | TGTGCCAGTAGTGGGACTAGCGGAGTCAATGAGCAGTTCTTC | TRBJ2-1 | TRBV19 | NA | TRBD2
CASSARGTGELFF | TGCGCCAGCAGTGCCCGAGGGACCGGGGAGCTGTTTTTT | TRBJ2-2 | TRBV10-1 | NA | NA
CAWSVTVNTIYF | TGTGCCTGGAGTGTAACAGTGAACACCATATATTTT | TRBJ1-3 | TRBV30 | NA | NA
CASSTHYEQYF | TGTGCCAGCAGCACTCACTACGAGCAGTACTTC | TRBJ2-7 | TRBV5-6 | NA | NA
CATSGTGGTQYF | TGTGCCACCAGCGGGACAGGGGGGACCCAGTACTTC | TRBJ2-5 | TRBV24-1 | few | TRBD1
CASSLGTGANYGYTF | TGTGCCAGCAGCTTGGGGACAGGCGCTAACTATGGCTACACCTTC | TRBJ1-2 | TRBV5-4 | NA | TRBD1
CASSLGQGGEAFF | TGTGCCAGCAGCTTGGGACAGGGGGGTGAAGCTTTCTTT | TRBJ1-1 | TRBV5-6 | NA | TRBD1
CASSGSGKGNLRSPLHF | TGTGCCAGCAGCGGATCCGGCAAGGGGAACCTGAGATCACCCCTCCACTTT | TRBJ1-6 | TRBV9 | NA | NA
CASKREGLNTEAFF | TGCGCCAGCAAAAGGGAGGGCTTGAACACTGAAGCTTTCTTT | TRBJ1-1 | TRBV4-1 | NA | NA
CASSQDQGTQYF | TGTGCCAGCAGCCAAGACCAGGGGACCCAGTACTTC | TRBJ2-5 | TRBV7-9 | NA | NA
CASRGLAGGQETQYF | TGCGCCAGCAGGGGACTAGCGGGGGGGCAAGAGACCCAGTACTTC | TRBJ2-5 | TRBV5-1 | NA | TRBD2
CSGGDNVRYGYTF | TGCAGCGGAGGGGACAACGTACGCTATGGCTACACCTTC | TRBJ1-2 | TRBV29-1 | NA | NA
CASSGSGLYSNQPQHF | TGTGCCAGTAGTGGGTCGGGACTGTATAGCAATCAGCCCCAGCATTTT | TRBJ1-5 | TRBV19 | NA | NA
CASSQNELLHSPLHF | TGTGCCAGCAGCCAGAACGAGTTACTACATTCACCCCTCCACTTT | TRBJ1-6 | TRBV11-2 | NA | NA
CASSRSERMLNTEAFF | TGTGCCAGCTCACGTTCGGAGAGGATGCTGAACACTGAAGCTTTCTTT | TRBJ1-1 | TRBV18 | NA | NA
CASSPYGRYSYEQYF | TGTGCCAGCAGCCCATATGGCAGGTACTCCTACGAGCAGTACTTC | TRBJ2-7 | TRBV5-5 | NA | NA
CASSPVQAGFGGYTF | TGTGCCAGCAGCCCCGTCCAGGCGGGTTTCGGGGGCTACACCTTC | TRBJ1-2 | TRBV9 | once | NA
CATSDLEGGPQHF | TGTGCCACCAGTGATTTGGAAGGGGGGCCCCAGCATTTT | TRBJ1-5 | TRBV24-1 | few | NA
CASSYTGSAGYTF | TGTGCCAGCAGTTATACAGGGTCCGCTGGCTACACCTTC | TRBJ1-2 | TRBV12-3/TRBV12-4 | NA | NA
CASRPGLDTQYF | TGCGCCAGCAGACCGGGGTTAGATACGCAGTATTTT | TRBJ2-3 | TRBV5-1 | NA | NA
CASSLSFSSGAIETQYF | TGCGCCAGCAGCTTGTCGTTTTCTAGCGGGGCAATAGAGACCCAGTACTTC | TRBJ2-5 | TRBV5-1 | NA | TRBD2
CVSSPPGTSGGNEQFF | TGTGTCAGCAGTCCTCCCGGGACTAGCGGGGGAAATGAGCAGTTCTTC | TRBJ2-1 | TRBV27 | NA | TRBD2
CASSQGRARYNEQFF | TGTGCCAGCAGCCAGGGCAGGGCCAGGTACAATGAGCAGTTCTTC | TRBJ2-1 | TRBV5-4 | NA | NA
CASSVGAGATNEKLFF | TGTGCCAGCAGCGTAGGCGCGGGGGCAACTAATGAAAAACTGTTTTTT | TRBJ1-4 | TRBV9 | NA | NA
CASSLLRRDEQFF | TGTGCCAGCAGCTTACTCCGTCGCGATGAGCAGTTCTTC | TRBJ2-1 | TRBV11-2 | NA | NA
CIVGTVAGELFF | TGCATCGTGGGGACAGTCGCCGGGGAGCTGTTTTTT | TRBJ2-2 | TRBV29-1 | NA | TRBD1
CASSEGSGGVSEQFF | TGTGCCAGCAGTGAAGGCAGCGGGGGGGTTTCTGAGCAGTTCTTC | TRBJ2-1 | TRBV6-1 | NA | TRBD2
CSVGGGGDEKLFF | TGCAGCGTTGGGGGTGGGGGCGATGAAAAACTGTTTTTT | TRBJ1-4 | TRBV29-1 | NA | NA
CASSPQEGFIYGYTF | TGTGCCAGCTCACCACAGGAGGGGTTCATCTATGGCTACACCTTC | TRBJ1-2 | TRBV18 | NA | NA
CASSGQGQGAPSGANVLTF | TGTGCCAGCAGCGGTCAAGGACAGGGGGCTCCCTCTGGGGCCAACGTCCTGACTTTC | TRBJ2-6 | TRBV4-2 | NA | TRBD1
CASSLATGRTYEQYF | TGTGCCAGCAGTCTCGCTACAGGCCGAACCTACGAGCAGTACTTC | TRBJ2-7 | TRBV6-5 | NA | NA
CASKGAGDGNTEAFF | TGTGCCAGTAAGGGGGCAGGGGACGGGAACACTGAAGCTTTCTTT | TRBJ1-1 | TRBV19 | NA | TRBD1
CASSYSRWDLNTEAFF | TGTGCCAGCAGTTACTCGAGGTGGGACTTGAACACTGAAGCTTTCTTT | TRBJ1-1 | TRBV6-5 | NA | NA
CASSKDRGVGTEAFF | TGCGCCAGCAGCAAGGACAGGGGGGTCGGGACTGAAGCTTTCTTT | TRBJ1-1 | TRBV5-1 | NA | TRBD1
CASSRGTREGYGYTF | TGCGCCAGCAGCAGAGGGACCCGGGAGGGCTATGGCTACACCTTC | TRBJ1-2 | TRBV5-1 | NA | NA
CASSQDASSSYEQYF | TGTGCCAGCAGCCAAGATGCCAGTTCCTCCTACGAGCAGTACTTC | TRBJ2-7 | TRBV3-1/TRBV3-2 | NA | NA
CASSLVPRHRLHEQYF | TGTGCCAGCAGCTTAGTGCCCCGACACAGGCTTCACGAGCAGTACTTC | TRBJ2-7 | TRBV11-3 | NA | NA
CASSYSGLVYEQYF | TGTGCCAGCAGTTACTCGGGACTAGTCTACGAGCAGTACTTC | TRBJ2-7 | TRBV6-2/TRBV6-3 | NA | TRBD2
CASSILTDPAFRDYGYTF | TGTGCCAGTAGTATTCTAACGGACCCGGCCTTCAGGGACTATGGCTACACCTTC | TRBJ1-2 | TRBV19 | NA | NA
CATSRDPLNTEAFF | TGTGCCACCAGCAGAGATCCGTTGAACACTGAAGCTTTCTTT | TRBJ1-1 | TRBV15 | NA | NA
CASSKPTSGGQETQYF | TGTGCCAGCAGCAAACCGACTAGCGGGGGCCAAGAGACCCAGTACTTC | TRBJ2-5 | TRBV5-4 | few | TRBD2
CASRSASGAFLEQYF | TGTGCCAGCAGGTCTGCTAGCGGGGCTTTTTTAGAGCAGTACTTC | TRBJ2-7 | TRBV27 | NA | TRBD2
CASSQDPIRDTEAFF | TGCGCCAGCAGCCAAGATCCGATCCGGGACACTGAAGCTTTCTTT | TRBJ1-1 | TRBV4-1 | NA | NA
CASSRVGQDSYEQYF | TGTGCCAGCAGCCGTGTCGGACAGGACTCCTACGAGCAGTACTTC | TRBJ2-7 | TRBV5-6 | NA | TRBD1